The 28 T cell receptor beta chains reported below all come from one sample, sequenced in a study of immune evolution from preneoplasia to lung adenocarcinoma. Profiling relied on immunoSEQ multiplex PCR, and the TCRdb table lists in-frame clones only, not all of them. In the table there are thousands of clones, roughly 83% of which are singletons. The sequencing input was FFPE adjacent normal lung tissue. These receptor sequences come from a person aged 60 to 85 with lung adenocarcinoma.

This clone has a single count. This sequence joins TRBV28 and TRBJ1-2; D is ambiguous. Trimming cost V 7 bases and J 8 bases, with 17 bases left between them. Germline assignment: CDR1 MDHEN and CDR2 SYDVKM. The CDR3 covers 13 residues. This chain's CDR3 is CASNPSEGGGYTF. CDR3 DNA sequence: TGTGCCAGCAACCCCTCGGAGGGAGGAGGCTACACCTTC.

The rearrangement uses TRBV18 and TRBJ1-5, with D possibly matching TRBD1 (6 bases). This CDR3 has 16 residues. Germline V gene data show CDR1 as KGHSH and CDR2 as LQKENI. V was shortened by 0 bases and J by 2 bases, with 11 bases between the two germline ends. CDR3 nucleotides: TGTGCCAGCTCACCACCAGGGGGGCACGGCAATCAGCCCCAGCATTTT. As protein: CASSPPGGHGNQPQHF.

The V gene is TRBV9, the J gene TRBJ1-6; no firm D call. The germline V gene encodes CDR1 SGDLS and CDR2 YYNGEE. V gave up 4 bases and J gave up 8 bases, with 10 bases separating them. CDR3 length equals 13 residues. The CDR3, as DNA: TGTGCCAGCAGCTCCCTGTCGGATTCACCCCTCCACTTT. Translation: CASSSLSDSPLHF.

This chain joins TRBV28 and TRBJ2-5; D is perhaps TRBD2 (6 bases). The CDR3 extends over 15 amino acids. From germline, CDR1 is MDHEN and CDR2 SYDVKM. Trimming shortened V by 2 bases and J by 3 bases, and 13 bases separated the two germline ends. CDR3: CASSLARREKETQYF. CDR3 in DNA: TGTGCCAGCAGTTTAGCTCGGAGGGAAAAAGAGACCCAGTACTTC.

Points on this clone: The junction departs from germline at one end; a sequencing error may be responsible. This same CDR3 is encoded by further DNA sequences in the sample. The chain links TRBV28 to TRBJ1-2; TRBD1 agrees at 7 bases. This CDR3 contains 13 residues. Germline CDR1 is MDHEN and CDR2 is SYDVKM. CDR3 sequence reads: CASSAQGDYGYTF. The CDR3, as DNA: TGTGCCAGCAGTGCTCAGGGGGACTACGGCTACACCTTC.

The chain is built from TRBV5-1 and TRBJ1-6; TRBD1 aligns across 11 bases. This CDR3 is built from 14 residues. Trimming at V came to 3 bases and at J to 10 bases, leaving 3 bases not matched to a gene. The germline gives CDR1 SGHRS, CDR2 YFSETQ. CDR3 amino acids: CASSWTGGESPLHF. Written as DNA, the CDR3 is TGCGCCAGCAGCTGGACAGGGGGCGAGTCACCCCTCCACTTT.

This chain connects TRBV5-8 to TRBJ1-2, with 8 bases matching TRBD1. The CDR3 is 15 residues long. CDR1 is SGHTS, CDR2 YDEGEE, per germline. J lost 4 bases, V lost 4 bases, and 9 bases had no gene match. This CDR3 is CASSAWTGTSYGYTF. The CDR3 DNA follows: TGTGCCAGCAGCGCCTGGACAGGGACGAGCTATGGCTACACCTTC.

This clone was detected a few times. The chain employs TRBV7-3 and TRBJ2-7; the match to TRBD1 covers 10 bases. The trim removed 2 bases at V and 5 bases at J, leaving 6 bases unmatched. The CDR3 length is 15 residues. Germline CDR1 is SGHTA and CDR2 is FQGTGA. The CDR3 loop reads CASSLPGTGDHEQYF. In DNA, the CDR3 is TGTGCCAGCAGCTTACCCGGGACAGGGGACCACGAGCAGTACTTC.

J is TRBJ2-1 and V is TRBV18; 7 nucleotides match TRBD1. This CDR3 has 15 amino acids. The germline V gene encodes CDR1 KGHSH and CDR2 LQKENI. V shed 5 bases, J shed 6 bases, and the junction held 10 bases outside the gene matches. The chain's CDR3 is CASSSGSTGFNEQFF. CDR3 bases: TGTGCCAGCTCATCGGGGTCGACAGGGTTCAATGAGCAGTTCTTC.

The chain links TRBV5-6 to TRBJ1-1; TRBD1 agrees at 7 bases. Germline V gives CDR1 SGHDT, CDR2 YYEEEE. V shed 4 bases and J 4 bases; nucleotides not matched to a gene: 4. The CDR3 covers 13 residues. CDR3 DNA: TGTGCCAGCAGCGGACAGGTGAGCACTGAAGCTTTCTTT. Its translation: CASSGQVSTEAFF.

This clone was seen just once. V is TRBV2 and J is TRBJ2-1; 7 positions match TRBD1. Germline lookup yields CDR1 SNHLY and CDR2 FYNNEI. V gave up 8 bases and J gave up 5 bases; unmatched junction bases: 12. This CDR3 has 15 amino acids. This CDR3 reads CASGRMDRPHNEQFF. Here the CDR3 DNA reads TGTGCCAGCGGAAGGATGGACAGGCCCCACAATGAGCAGTTCTTC.

J is TRBJ2-6 and V is TRBV5-4, with D perhaps matching TRBD1 (6 bases). Germline CDR1 is SGHNT and CDR2 is YYREEE (reference sequence). This CDR3 region has 16 residues. Trimming left V 4 bases short and J 0 bases short, with 11 bases between. The CDR3 bases are TGTGCCAGCAGCCCGGACAGTCGCTCTGGGGCCAACGTCCTGACTTTC. As protein: CASSPDSRSGANVLTF.

This clone was picked up a small number of times. The rearrangement uses TRBV21-1 and TRBJ1-1; TRBD1, the table's D call, was not compared with the DNA. TRBV21-1 is recorded as a pseudogene. The CDR3 extends over 16 amino acids. CDR3: CASSKDLRTGFLEAFF. CDR3 sequence (DNA): TGTGCCAGCAGCAAAGATTTGAGGACAGGATTCCTTGAAGCTTTCTTT.

The V and J genes are TRBV28 and TRBJ1-4; unclear D gene. The CDR3 loop spans 14 amino acids. V was trimmed by 5 bases and J by 5 bases, leaving 12 bases between them. In germline, CDR1 is MDHEN, CDR2 SYDVKM. The CDR3 spells CASSSWVGNEKLFF. The CDR3 DNA is TGTGCCAGCAGTAGCTGGGTGGGCAATGAAAAACTGTTTTTT.

This chain links TRBV30 with TRBJ2-1; D unclear. CDR3 length: 11 residues. V was trimmed by 5 bases and J by 8 bases, leaving 10 bases between them. Germline V lookup: CDR1 GTSNPN, CDR2 SVGIG (reference sequence). CDR3 residues: CAWARIYEQFF. The CDR3 nucleotides are TGTGCCTGGGCACGGATTTATGAGCAGTTCTTC.

The gene calls are TRBV7-9 and TRBJ2-5; the D gene is possibly TRBD2 (5 bases). CDR3 length: 13 residues. V shed 5 bases and J shed 5 bases, with 12 bases lying between them. Germline V gene sequence: CDR1 SEHNR, CDR2 FQNEAQ (reference sequence). The CDR3, as DNA: TGTGCCAGCAGCCCCGGATCGGGGGAGACCCAGTACTTC. This gives the protein CASSPGSGETQYF.

The rearrangement joins TRBV9 to TRBJ2-7; no reliable D call. V was cut by 5 bases and J by 7 bases, with 19 bases left in between. In germline, CDR1 is SGDLS, CDR2 YYNGEE. CDR3 size: 14 residues. CDR3 protein: CASSPVESVSEQYF. The CDR3 nucleotides are TGTGCCAGCAGTCCGGTGGAGTCTGTGTCAGAGCAGTACTTC.

V usage is TRBV11-1 and J usage is TRBJ2-3, with 7 bases that match TRBD2. J lost 1 base, V lost 1 base, and 5 bases had no gene match. The length of the CDR3 is 16 residues. Per the germline V gene, CDR1 is SGHAT and CDR2 is FQDESV (reference sequence). The CDR3 DNA reads as TGTGCCAGCAGCTTAGAAGGCCGGGGGGGCACAGATACGCAGTATTTT. The encoded protein is CASSLEGRGGTDTQYF.

V is TRBV4-3 and J is TRBJ1-5; no definite D call. The CDR3 spans 15 residues. V lost 6 bases and J 4 bases, leaving 16 bases between the germline ends. Germline V gene lookup returns CDR1 LGHNA and CDR2 YSLEER. CDR3 loop: CASSLSPVGNQPQHF. The CDR3 DNA follows: TGCGCCAGCAGTCTTAGTCCGGTTGGGAATCAGCCCCAGCATTTT.

V is TRBV5-5 and J is TRBJ1-4; 9 nucleotides match TRBD1. This CDR3 spans 14 amino acids. Germline values: CDR1 SGHKS, CDR2 YYEKEE (reference sequence). V was pared by 3 bases and J by 7 bases, with 4 bases of the junction left unmatched. This chain's CDR3 is CASSWGQGGEKLFF. CDR3 nucleotides: TGTGCCAGCAGCTGGGGACAGGGAGGTGAAAAACTGTTTTTT.

The V call is TRBV25-1, the J call TRBJ2-5; D unclear. Per germline, CDR1 MGHDK and CDR2 SYGVNS. CDR3 length equals 13 residues. V was cut by 1 base and J by 3 bases, with 6 bases left in between. Here the CDR3 DNA reads TGTGCCAGCAGTGAATCACCTAAAGAGACCCAGTACTTC. As protein: CASSESPKETQYF. The full variable domain, rest sourced from reference TRBV25-1 and TRBJ2-5, is EADIYQTPRYLVIGTGKKITLECSQTMGHDKMYWYQQDPGMELHLIHYSYGVNSTEKGDLSSESTVSRIRTEHFPLTLESARPSHTSQYLCASSESPKETQYFGPGTRLLVL.

The rearrangement joins TRBV27 to TRBJ1-3, with D possibly being TRBD1 (6 bases). The germline gives CDR1 MNHEY, CDR2 SMNVEV (reference sequence). V was cut by 6 bases and J by 1 base, with 10 bases left in between. This CDR3 has 14 residues. This CDR3 reads CASSLTGSGNTIYF. In nucleotides, the CDR3 is TGTGCCAGCAGCCTGACAGGATCTGGAAACACCATATATTTT.

Note on this clone: At one of its ends the junction is not consistent with the germline gene, which may arise from a read error. The chain links TRBV9 to TRBJ1-3, with 10 nucleotides matching TRBD1. The CDR3 has 17 amino acids. Per the germline V gene, CDR1 is SGDLS and CDR2 is YYNGEE. The CDR3 sequence: CASSATLGTGAGNTIYF. Here the CDR3 DNA reads TGTGCCAGCAGCGCCACCCTAGGGACAGGGGCTGGAAACACTATATATTTT.

The chain recombines TRBV6-6 with TRBJ1-6, with D hard to call. Germline CDR1 reads MNHNY; CDR2 reads SVGAGI (reference sequence). The V gene lost 6 bases and the J gene lost 10 bases, with 13 bases spanning the gap. The length of the CDR3 is 13 residues. The CDR3 DNA reads as TGTGCCAGCAGCTTGATGGAGGGCTCACCCCTCCACTTT. This codes for CASSLMEGSPLHF.

This clone was counted a few times. The V and J genes are TRBV28 and TRBJ2-7; D might be TRBD1 (6 bases). The V gene lost 5 bases and the J gene lost 1 base, with 12 bases spanning the gap. Germline lookup yields CDR1 MDHEN and CDR2 SYDVKM. The CDR3 is made up of 14 amino acids. The CDR3 nucleotides are TGTGCCAGCAGTCCCGTCGGACAGTCCTACGAGCAGTACTTC. Protein product: CASSPVGQSYEQYF.

The chain uses TRBV2 and TRBJ1-2, with D possibly TRBD1 on 5 matching bases. From germline, CDR1 is SNHLY and CDR2 FYNNEI. This CDR3 is built from 14 residues. The V end lost 3 bases, the J end lost 5 bases, and 13 bases lay between the germline ends. DNA for the CDR3: TGTGCCAGCAGTGAGGAGGGGTTGACTTATGGCTACACCTTC. It translates to CASSEEGLTYGYTF.

The V and J genes are TRBV14 and TRBJ1-4; D is uncertain. Trimming left V 1 base short and J 0 bases short, with 9 bases between. Per the germline V gene, CDR1 is SGHDN and CDR2 is FVKESK. The CDR3 contains 16 residues. The CDR3 sequence is CASSQGYSSTNEKLFF. DNA for the CDR3: TGTGCCAGCAGCCAAGGCTACAGTTCAACTAATGAAAAACTGTTTTTT.

This clone was observed a few times. The J gene is TRBJ2-2, the V gene TRBV30; unclear D gene. The ends were cut back, 5 bases at V and 4 bases at J, with 11 bases in the middle. This CDR3 contains 13 residues. The germline V gene encodes CDR1 GTSNPN and CDR2 SVGIG (reference sequence). The CDR3 bases are TGTGCCTGGGCCCTAGTGACCACCGGGGAGCTGTTTTTT. Its translation is CAWALVTTGELFF.